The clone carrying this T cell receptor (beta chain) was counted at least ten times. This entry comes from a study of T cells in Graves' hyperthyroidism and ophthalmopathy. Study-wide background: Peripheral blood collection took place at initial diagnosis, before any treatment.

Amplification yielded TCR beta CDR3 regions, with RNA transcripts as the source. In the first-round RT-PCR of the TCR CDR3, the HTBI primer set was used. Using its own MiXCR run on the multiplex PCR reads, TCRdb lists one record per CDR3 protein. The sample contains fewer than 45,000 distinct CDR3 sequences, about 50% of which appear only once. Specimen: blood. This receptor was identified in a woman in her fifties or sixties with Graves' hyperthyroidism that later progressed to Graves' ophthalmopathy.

The CDR3 nucleotides are TGTGCCAGCAGCATTAGCGGGAGCTTCCCAACCGGGGAGCTGTTTTTT. Translated: CASSISGSFPTGELFF. The genes are TRBV11-3 and TRBJ2-2; the match to TRBD2 covers 9 bases. CDR3 length equals 16 residues. V dropped 5 bases and J dropped 5; count of bases not matched to a gene: 9. Germline CDR1 reads SGHNT; CDR2 reads YENEEA.